This T cell receptor beta chain was identified during a study of T cell responses to AZD1222 COVID-19 vaccine. The V gene's germline CDR1 is SGHTA and CDR2 FQGNSA. This CDR3 has 14 residues. V shed 0 bases and J shed 7 bases, with 9 bases lying between them. Clones were read by immunoSEQ multiplex PCR, and TCRdb kept only the in-frame ones, dropping some. The data show fewer than 250,000 clones, with about 93% seen just once and around 1% held by the top ten. The rearrangement uses TRBV7-2 and TRBJ1-4; D is uncertain. The source of this sequence is an adult in good health. The sample in question was peripheral blood, obtained on day 0 of MenACWY control vaccination. The CDR3 nucleotides are TGTGCCAGCAGCTTAGCTGGCAGAGGTGAAAAACTGTTTTTT. Protein sequence: CASSLAGRGEKLFF.